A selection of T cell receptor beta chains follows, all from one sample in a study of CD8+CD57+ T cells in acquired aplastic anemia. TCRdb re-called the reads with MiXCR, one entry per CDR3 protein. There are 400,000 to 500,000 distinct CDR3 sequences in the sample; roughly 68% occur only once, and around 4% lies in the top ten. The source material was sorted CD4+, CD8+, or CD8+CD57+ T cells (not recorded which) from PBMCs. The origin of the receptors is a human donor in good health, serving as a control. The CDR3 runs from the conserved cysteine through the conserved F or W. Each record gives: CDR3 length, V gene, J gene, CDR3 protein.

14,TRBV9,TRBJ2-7,CASSVGTGGTEQYF
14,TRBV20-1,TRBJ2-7,CSAPRTATSYEQYF
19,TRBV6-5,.,CASSYSRGLAGTIHNEQYF
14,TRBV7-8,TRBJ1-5,CASRALGEDQPYHF
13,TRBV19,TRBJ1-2,CASSIAANYGYTF
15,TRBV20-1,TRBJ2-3,CSASLGDSEADTQYF
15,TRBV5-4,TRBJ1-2,CASSRPGTGYYGYTF
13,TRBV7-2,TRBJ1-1,CASSPQLIADAFF
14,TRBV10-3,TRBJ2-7,CAISAGRSTDAQYF
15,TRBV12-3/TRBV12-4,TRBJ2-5,CASSWTSGGQETQYF
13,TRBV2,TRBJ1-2,CASSIQGDYGYTF
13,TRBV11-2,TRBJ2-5,CASSRETVQTQYF
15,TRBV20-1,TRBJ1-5,CSARAGQYSNQPQHF
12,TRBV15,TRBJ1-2,CATSRAGGGYTF
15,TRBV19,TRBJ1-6,CASSIQGLYYEPLHF
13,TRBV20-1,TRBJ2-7,CSAKGRNSYEQYF
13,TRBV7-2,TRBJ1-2,CASGEIGQSGYTF
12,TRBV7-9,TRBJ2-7,CASSFVTDELFF
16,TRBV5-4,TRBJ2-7,CASNNRGFSGQYEQYF
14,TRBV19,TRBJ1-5,CASSPGQLSWPQHF
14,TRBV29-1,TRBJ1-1,CSVQGLWLGTEAFF
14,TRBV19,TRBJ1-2,CASSIDPGMYGYTF
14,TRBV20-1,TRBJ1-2,CGAREWVGGHGYTF
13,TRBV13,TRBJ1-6,CASSQGWDSPLHF
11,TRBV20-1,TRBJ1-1,CSASLGDRTFF
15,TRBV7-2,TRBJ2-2,CASSLAMMGARELFF
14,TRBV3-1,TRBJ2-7,CASSRMDRAREQYF
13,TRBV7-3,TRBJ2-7,CACRGNRGRGYNF
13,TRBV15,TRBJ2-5,CASSSENRETQYF
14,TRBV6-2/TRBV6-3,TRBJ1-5,CASSYPGQTQPQHF
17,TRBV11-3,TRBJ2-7,CASSRNPVGVASYEQYF
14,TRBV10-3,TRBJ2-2,CAISTWTNTGELFF
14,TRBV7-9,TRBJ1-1,CASNPGQLNTEAFF
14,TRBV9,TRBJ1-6,CASSEDSRGSPRDF
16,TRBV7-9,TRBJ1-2,CASSLASRDGRYGYTF
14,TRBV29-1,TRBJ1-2,CSGGRTGVGNGYTF